This is a list of T cell receptor beta chains from one sample in a study of PD-L1 blockade in urothelial cancer. Generated by immunoSEQ multiplex PCR, the TCRdb table keeps only in-frame clones and is missing some. The table lists 55,000 to 85,000 clones, roughly nine tenths of them singletons. The specimen comprised PBMCs, sampled around atezolizumab (anti-PD-L1) treatment. The receptors derive from a man aged 55 to 70 with urothelial cancer. The CDR3 runs from the conserved cysteine through the conserved F or W. Each record gives: V gene, J gene, clone size, D gene, CDR3 protein, CDR3 DNA. The D gene is left open where the match is weak. The size field is filled for only some rows; it gives once, few, many or a size class.

v_call: TRBV28
j_call: TRBJ2-3
clone_size: -
d_call: -
cdr3_aa: CASSSPGTSTDTQYF
cdr3_nt: TGTGCCAGCAGTTCGCCCGGGACTAGCACAGATACGCAGTATTTT

v_call: TRBV11-2
j_call: TRBJ2-5
clone_size: -
d_call: TRBD1
cdr3_aa: CASSARDSQETQYF
cdr3_nt: TGTGCCAGCAGCGCTAGGGACAGTCAAGAGACCCAGTACTTC

v_call: TRBV5-6
j_call: TRBJ2-1
clone_size: -
d_call: TRBD1
cdr3_aa: CASSQQGSWSGEQFF
cdr3_nt: TGTGCCAGCAGCCAACAGGGGTCGTGGTCGGGTGAGCAGTTCTTC

v_call: TRBV7-6
j_call: TRBJ2-5
clone_size: -
d_call: -
cdr3_aa: CASSPGAGRETQYF
cdr3_nt: TGTGCCAGCAGCCCCGGGGCCGGGAGAGAGACCCAGTACTTC

v_call: TRBV6-5
j_call: TRBJ2-1
clone_size: -
d_call: TRBD1
cdr3_aa: CASSYMRGQVEQFF
cdr3_nt: TGTGCCAGCAGTTACATGAGGGGGCAGGTTGAGCAGTTCTTC

v_call: TRBV28
j_call: TRBJ1-4
clone_size: -
d_call: -
cdr3_aa: CASSGRVFREKLFF
cdr3_nt: TGTGCCAGCAGTGGCAGGGTATTTAGGGAAAAACTGTTTTTT

v_call: TRBV14
j_call: TRBJ1-4
clone_size: -
d_call: -
cdr3_aa: CASSQGGLGGRNEKLFF
cdr3_nt: TGTGCCAGCAGCCAAGGGGGACTAGGGGGAAGAAATGAAAAACTGTTTTTT

v_call: TRBV4-2
j_call: TRBJ2-1
clone_size: -
d_call: TRBD1
cdr3_aa: CASSQADGTVNNEQFF
cdr3_nt: TGTGCCAGCAGCCAAGCAGACGGGACAGTCAACAATGAGCAGTTCTTC

v_call: TRBV10-2
j_call: TRBJ2-2
clone_size: -
d_call: -
cdr3_aa: CASSGSSAGELFF
cdr3_nt: TGCGCCAGCAGTGGATCCTCGGCCGGGGAGCTGTTTTTT

v_call: TRBV19
j_call: TRBJ2-5
clone_size: -
d_call: TRBD2
cdr3_aa: CASSKAPLAGGERSQYF
cdr3_nt: TGTGCCAGTAGTAAAGCCCCACTAGCGGGGGGCGAGAGAAGCCAGTACTTC

v_call: TRBV10-3
j_call: TRBJ1-5
clone_size: -
d_call: TRBD1
cdr3_aa: CAISRTGDSNQPQHF
cdr3_nt: TGTGCCATCAGCCGGACAGGGGATAGCAATCAGCCCCAGCATTTT

v_call: TRBV11-1
j_call: TRBJ2-1
clone_size: -
d_call: -
cdr3_aa: CASSLAAVVPNEQFF
cdr3_nt: TGTGCCAGCAGCTTAGCGGCGGTGGTGCCCAATGAGCAGTTCTTC

v_call: TRBV29-1
j_call: TRBJ2-2
clone_size: -
d_call: -
cdr3_aa: CSVDRGMNTGELFF
cdr3_nt: TGCAGCGTTGATCGCGGGATGAACACCGGGGAGCTGTTTTTT

v_call: TRBV7-8
j_call: TRBJ2-1
clone_size: -
d_call: TRBD2
cdr3_aa: CASSLGTGGRNEQFF
cdr3_nt: TGTGCCAGCAGCTTAGGGACGGGAGGTAGGAATGAGCAGTTCTTC

v_call: TRBV18
j_call: TRBJ2-3
clone_size: -
d_call: TRBD2
cdr3_aa: CASSEKLAAIGTQYF
cdr3_nt: TGTGCCAGCTCAGAGAAACTAGCGGCCATTGGTACGCAGTATTTT

v_call: TRBV5-4
j_call: TRBJ2-6
clone_size: few
d_call: TRBD1
cdr3_aa: CASKGQGALSLRPGANVLTF
cdr3_nt: TGTGCCTCCAAAGGACAGGGGGCGCTTAGCCTCCGGCCTGGGGCCAACGTCCTGACTTTC

v_call: TRBV5-1
j_call: TRBJ2-7
clone_size: -
d_call: TRBD1
cdr3_aa: CASQETGASYEQYF
cdr3_nt: TGCGCCAGTCAAGAGACAGGGGCTTCCTACGAGCAGTACTTC

v_call: TRBV18
j_call: TRBJ1-1
clone_size: -
d_call: TRBD1
cdr3_aa: CASSADRGQGTEAFF
cdr3_nt: TGTGCCAGCTCAGCTGACAGGGGCCAGGGCACTGAAGCTTTCTTT

v_call: TRBV28
j_call: TRBJ1-5
clone_size: -
d_call: TRBD1
cdr3_aa: CASSLTLQGVQPQHF
cdr3_nt: TGTGCCAGCAGTTTAACCCTTCAGGGGGTCCAGCCCCAGCATTTT

v_call: TRBV6-6
j_call: TRBJ2-5
clone_size: -
d_call: -
cdr3_aa: CASSATGPGGQETQYF
cdr3_nt: TGTGCCAGCAGCGCAACAGGGCCCGGAGGTCAAGAGACCCAGTACTTC

v_call: TRBV4-1
j_call: TRBJ1-5
clone_size: -
d_call: TRBD1
cdr3_aa: CASSRDRDFNQPQHF
cdr3_nt: TGCGCCAGCAGCCGGGACAGGGATTTCAATCAGCCCCAGCATTTT

v_call: TRBV14
j_call: TRBJ2-5
clone_size: -
d_call: TRBD2
cdr3_aa: CASSHTTLAGGETQYF
cdr3_nt: TGTGCCAGCAGCCACACAACACTAGCGGGAGGAGAGACCCAGTACTTC

v_call: TRBV7-9
j_call: TRBJ2-7
clone_size: -
d_call: -
cdr3_aa: CASSASSGAYEQYF
cdr3_nt: TGTGCCAGCAGCGCCAGCTCAGGGGCCTACGAGCAGTACTTC

v_call: TRBV19
j_call: TRBJ1-5
clone_size: -
d_call: -
cdr3_aa: CASTRGGAYSNQPQHF
cdr3_nt: TGTGCCAGTACCCGGGGGGGGGCCTATAGCAATCAGCCCCAGCATTTT

v_call: TRBV5-4
j_call: TRBJ2-2
clone_size: -
d_call: -
cdr3_aa: CASSYEIGELFF
cdr3_nt: TGTGCCAGCAGTTACGAGATCGGGGAGCTGTTTTTT

v_call: TRBV19
j_call: TRBJ1-2
clone_size: -
d_call: TRBD1
cdr3_aa: CASRQGATYGYTF
cdr3_nt: TGTGCCAGTCGACAGGGGGCTACCTATGGCTACACCTTC

v_call: TRBV11-2
j_call: TRBJ2-5
clone_size: once
d_call: TRBD2
cdr3_aa: CASSFGRGGRRETQYF
cdr3_nt: TGTGCCAGCAGCTTCGGGCGGGGGGGCCGCCGGGAGACCCAGTACTTC

v_call: TRBV5-1
j_call: TRBJ2-7
clone_size: -
d_call: -
cdr3_aa: CASSLVDSYEQYF
cdr3_nt: TGCGCCAGCAGCTTGGTGGACAGCTACGAGCAGTACTTC

v_call: TRBV9
j_call: TRBJ2-6
clone_size: -
d_call: -
cdr3_aa: CASSAYRDFLTF
cdr3_nt: TGTGCCAGCAGCGCCTACCGGGACTTCCTGACTTTC

v_call: TRBV4-3
j_call: TRBJ1-2
clone_size: -
d_call: -
cdr3_aa: CASSQEGQSFGYTF
cdr3_nt: TGCGCCAGCAGCCAGGAAGGACAGTCTTTTGGCTACACCTTC

v_call: TRBV19
j_call: TRBJ1-4
clone_size: -
d_call: -
cdr3_aa: CASSIEGRNEKLFF
cdr3_nt: TGTGCCAGTAGTATTGAGGGAAGGAATGAAAAACTGTTTTTT

v_call: TRBV5-4
j_call: TRBJ2-2
clone_size: -
d_call: TRBD1
cdr3_aa: CASSSGQGSSGELFF
cdr3_nt: TGTGCCAGCAGCTCGGGACAGGGTTCATCCGGGGAGCTGTTTTTT

v_call: TRBV15
j_call: TRBJ1-5
clone_size: -
d_call: -
cdr3_aa: CATSRINQPQHF
cdr3_nt: TGTGCCACCAGCAGAATAAATCAGCCCCAGCATTTT

v_call: TRBV29-1
j_call: TRBJ2-7
clone_size: -
d_call: -
cdr3_aa: CSVGSVVYEQYF
cdr3_nt: TGCAGCGTTGGAAGCGTAGTCTACGAGCAGTACTTC

v_call: TRBV6-5
j_call: TRBJ2-7
clone_size: -
d_call: -
cdr3_aa: CASSSTWAGSNEQYF
cdr3_nt: TGTGCCAGCAGTTCGACCTGGGCAGGGTCGAACGAGCAGTACTTC